This T cell receptor (beta chain) was identified during a study of blood T cell repertoires in COVID-19. Study-wide context: The United States, Italy and Spain provided the acute and convalescent COVID-19 samples. In each case, the material was cDNA or gDNA derived from T cells, B-cell-depleted T cells, or PBMCs.

In the source study's methods: Reference gene primer amplification gave nucleated cell count estimates. The table came from immunoSEQ multiplex PCR; TCRdb's copy has only in-frame clones and leaves some out. V and J calls plus clone size are reproduced from that table; the DNA served to infer D and trimming. Among 130,000 to 150,000 clones listed, roughly 82% were seen once. Looked up from germline, CDR1 is SNHLY and CDR2 is FYNNEI. This CDR3 contains 13 residues. The trim removed 6 bases at V and 8 bases at J, leaving 3 bases unmatched. The sample consisted of peripheral blood. V gene TRBV2 combines with J gene TRBJ1-6; 8 nucleotides line up with TRBD1. The receptor was derived from a human donor in a cohort sampled during active COVID-19. The CDR3 DNA reads TGTGCCAGCAGGGGACAGGTGGATTCACCCCTCCACTTT. It yields the protein CASRGQVDSPLHF. Full variable domain (missing parts from reference TRBV2 and TRBJ1-6): EPEVTQTPSHQVTQMGQEVILRCVPISNHLYFYWYRQILGQKVEFLVSFYNNEISEKSEIFDDQFSVERPDGSNFTLKIRSTKLEDSAMYFCASRGQVDSPLHFGNGTRLTVT.